A single TCR beta chain is shown here with its context. Its antigen is undetermined. The junction differs from germline at one of its ends, possibly a read error. Ophthalmopathy in the patients scored at least 3 on Clinical Activity Score and at least 4 on NOSPECS grade, lasting under 3 months. Researchers amplified the TCR beta CDR3 regions from RNA transcripts. A set of HTBI primers served as the primers for a first-round RT-PCR of the TCR CDR3. A single record per CDR3 protein comes from TCRdb applying MiXCR to the multiplex PCR reads. Here the sample spans roughly 600,000 distinct CDR3 sequences, roughly 15% being singletons. Germline V gene data show CDR1 as SGHTA and CDR2 as FQGTGA. The CDR3 loop spans 22 amino acids. The data belong to a study of T cells in Graves' hyperthyroidism and ophthalmopathy. General study points: With a median lead of about six months before onset, the model predicted ophthalmopathy. Blood also contained most expanded thyroid clonotypes above 0.001.

The clonotype comes from a woman in her 50s with Graves' ophthalmopathy. Sequences were obtained from blood. This chain uses TRBV7-3 with TRBJ1-1; 7 nucleotides line up with TRBD1. DNA of the CDR3: TGCGCCAGCAGCCAAGATCACTTTTCAGGGGGGAACTACGGCATATGGAACACTGAAGCTTTCTTT. Protein sequence: CASSQDHFSGGNYGIWNTEAFF.